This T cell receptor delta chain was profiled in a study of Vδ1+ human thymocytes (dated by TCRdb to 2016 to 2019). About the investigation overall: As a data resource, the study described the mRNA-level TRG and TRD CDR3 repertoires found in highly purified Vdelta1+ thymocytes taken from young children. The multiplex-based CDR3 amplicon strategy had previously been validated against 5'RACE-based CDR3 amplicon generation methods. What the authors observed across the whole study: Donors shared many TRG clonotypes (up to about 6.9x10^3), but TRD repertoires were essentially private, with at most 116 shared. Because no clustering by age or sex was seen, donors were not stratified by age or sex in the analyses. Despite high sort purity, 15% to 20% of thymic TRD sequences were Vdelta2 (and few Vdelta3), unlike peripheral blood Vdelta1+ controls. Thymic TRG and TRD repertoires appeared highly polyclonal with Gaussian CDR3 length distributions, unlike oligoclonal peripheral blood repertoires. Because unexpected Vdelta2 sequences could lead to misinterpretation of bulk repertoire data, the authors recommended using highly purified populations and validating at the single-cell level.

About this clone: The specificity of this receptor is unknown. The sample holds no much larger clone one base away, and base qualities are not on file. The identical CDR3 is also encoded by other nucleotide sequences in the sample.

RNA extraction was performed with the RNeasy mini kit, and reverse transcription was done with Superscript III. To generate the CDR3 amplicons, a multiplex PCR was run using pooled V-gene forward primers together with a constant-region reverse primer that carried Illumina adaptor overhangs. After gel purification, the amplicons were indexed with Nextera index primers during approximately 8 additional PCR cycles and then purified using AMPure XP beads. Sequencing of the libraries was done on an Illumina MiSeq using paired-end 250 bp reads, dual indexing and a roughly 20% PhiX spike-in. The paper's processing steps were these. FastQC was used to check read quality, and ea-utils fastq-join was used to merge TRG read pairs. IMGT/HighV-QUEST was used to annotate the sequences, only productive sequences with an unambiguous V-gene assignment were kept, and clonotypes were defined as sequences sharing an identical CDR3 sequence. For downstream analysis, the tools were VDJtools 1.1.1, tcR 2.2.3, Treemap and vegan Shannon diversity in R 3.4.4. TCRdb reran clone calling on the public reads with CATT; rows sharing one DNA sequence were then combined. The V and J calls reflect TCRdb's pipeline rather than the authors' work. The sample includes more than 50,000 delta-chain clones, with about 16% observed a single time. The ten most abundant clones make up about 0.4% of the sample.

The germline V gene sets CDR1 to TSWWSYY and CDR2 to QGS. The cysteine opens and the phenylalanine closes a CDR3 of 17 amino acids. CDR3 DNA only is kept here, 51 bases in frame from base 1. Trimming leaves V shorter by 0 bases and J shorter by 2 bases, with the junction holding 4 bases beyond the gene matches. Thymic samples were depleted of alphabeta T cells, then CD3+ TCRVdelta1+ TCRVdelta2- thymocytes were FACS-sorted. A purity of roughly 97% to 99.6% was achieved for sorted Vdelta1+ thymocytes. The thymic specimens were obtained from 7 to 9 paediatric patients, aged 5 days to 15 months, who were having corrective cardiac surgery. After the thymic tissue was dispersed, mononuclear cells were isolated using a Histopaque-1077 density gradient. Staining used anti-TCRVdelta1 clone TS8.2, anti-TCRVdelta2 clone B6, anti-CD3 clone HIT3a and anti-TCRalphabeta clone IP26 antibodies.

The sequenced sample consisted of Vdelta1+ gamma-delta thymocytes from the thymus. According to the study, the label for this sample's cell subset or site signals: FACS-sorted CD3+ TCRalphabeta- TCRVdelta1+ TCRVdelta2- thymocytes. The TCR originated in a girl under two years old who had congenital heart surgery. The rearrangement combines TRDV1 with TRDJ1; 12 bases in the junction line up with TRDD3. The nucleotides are TGTGCTCTTGGGGAACTCCCTGGGGGATACGGAACCGATAAACTCATCTTT. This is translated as CALGELPGGYGTDKLIF.